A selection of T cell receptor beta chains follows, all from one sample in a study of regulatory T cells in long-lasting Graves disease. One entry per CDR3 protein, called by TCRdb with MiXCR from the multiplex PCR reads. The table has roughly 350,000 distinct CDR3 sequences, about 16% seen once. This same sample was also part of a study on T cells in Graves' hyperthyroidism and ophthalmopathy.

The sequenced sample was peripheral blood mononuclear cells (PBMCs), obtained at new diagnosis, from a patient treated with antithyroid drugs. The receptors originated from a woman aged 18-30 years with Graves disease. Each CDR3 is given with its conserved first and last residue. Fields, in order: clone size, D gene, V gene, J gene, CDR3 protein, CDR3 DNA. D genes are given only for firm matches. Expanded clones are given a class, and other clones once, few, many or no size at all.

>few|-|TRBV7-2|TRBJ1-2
CASSLGHYYGYTF
TGTGCCAGCAGCTTAGGACATTACTATGGCTACACCTTC
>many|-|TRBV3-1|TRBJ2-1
CASSQEAGRYNEQFF
TGTGCCAGCAGCCAAGAGGCGGGGAGGTACAATGAGCAGTTCTTC
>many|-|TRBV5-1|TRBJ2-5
CASSPMGSTPETQYF
TGCGCCAGCAGCCCCATGGGCTCGACACCGGAGACCCAGTACTTC
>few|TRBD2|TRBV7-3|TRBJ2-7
CASSLGASGNYEQYF
TGTGCCAGCAGCTTGGGGGCTAGCGGGAACTACGAGCAGTACTTC
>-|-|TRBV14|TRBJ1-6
CASSKRTGLNSPLHF
TGTGCCAGCAGCAAGCGAACAGGGTTGAATTCACCCCTCCACTTT
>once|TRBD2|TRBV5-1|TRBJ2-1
CASSPGLVSPSGREQFF
TGCGCCAGCAGCCCGGGACTAGTTTCTCCCTCCGGTCGTGAGCAGTTCTTC
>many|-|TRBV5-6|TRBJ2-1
CASSLASSHEQFF
TGTGCCAGCAGCTTAGCGTCTAGCCATGAGCAGTTCTTC
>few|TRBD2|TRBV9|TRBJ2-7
CASSAGLAGTYEQYF
TGTGCCAGCAGCGCAGGACTAGCGGGGACCTACGAGCAGTACTTC
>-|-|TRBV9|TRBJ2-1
CASSAVDSPPLEQFF
TGTGCCAGCAGCGCAGTCGATAGTCCGCCCCTTGAGCAGTTCTTC
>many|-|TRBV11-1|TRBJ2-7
CASSLMLESSYEQYF
TGTGCCAGCAGCTTAATGTTAGAGTCCTCCTACGAGCAGTACTTC
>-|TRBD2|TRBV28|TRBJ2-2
CASSLPFGLAGVGGELFF
TGTGCCAGCAGTTTGCCCTTCGGACTAGCGGGAGTTGGCGGGGAGCTGTTTTTT
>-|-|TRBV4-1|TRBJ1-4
CASSQLEEILFF
TGCGCCAGCAGCCAACTCGAGGAAATACTGTTTTTT
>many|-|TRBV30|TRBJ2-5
CAWSVGERVGTQYF
TGTGCCTGGAGTGTGGGGGAACGGGTGGGGACCCAGTACTTC
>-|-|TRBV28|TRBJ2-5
CASSPTQYQETQYF
TGTGCCAGCAGTCCAACACAGTACCAAGAGACCCAGTACTTC
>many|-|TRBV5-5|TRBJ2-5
CASSLARGVETQYF
TGTGCCAGCAGCTTGGCCAGGGGCGTTGAGACCCAGTACTTC
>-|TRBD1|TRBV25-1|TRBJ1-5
CASSGTGPMGNQPQHF
TGTGCCAGCAGCGGGACAGGGCCGATGGGCAATCAGCCCCAGCATTTT
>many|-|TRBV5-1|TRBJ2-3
CASSLGLLGDTQYF
TGCGCCAGCAGCTTGGGACTCCTAGGGGATACGCAGTATTTT
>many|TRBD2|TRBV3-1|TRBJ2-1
CASSQDGLGSYNEQFF
TGTGCCAGCAGCCAAGATGGACTAGGCTCCTACAATGAGCAGTTCTTC
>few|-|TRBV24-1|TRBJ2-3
CATSERDRGGTDTQYF
TGTGCCACCAGTGAGCGTGACAGGGGAGGGACAGATACGCAGTATTTT
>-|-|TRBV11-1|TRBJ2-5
CASSVSGSGETQYF
TGTGCCAGCAGCGTTTCAGGTAGCGGCGAGACCCAGTACTTC
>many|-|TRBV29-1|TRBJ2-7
CSVPGGGEQYF
TGCAGCGTTCCAGGGGGGGGCGAGCAGTACTTC
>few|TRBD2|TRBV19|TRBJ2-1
CASREIGRGQFF
TGTGCCAGTAGGGAGATCGGGAGGGGACAGTTCTTC
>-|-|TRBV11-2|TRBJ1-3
CASSRLHSLSGNTIYF
TGCGCCAGCAGCCGACTTCATTCGCTCTCTGGAAACACCATATATTTT
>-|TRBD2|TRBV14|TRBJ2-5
CASSQKGTSGGPTHQETQYF
TGTGCCAGCAGCCAAAAAGGGACTAGCGGGGGACCAACCCACCAAGAGACCCAGTACTTC